This T cell receptor (beta chain) was sequenced during a study of spatial heterogeneity in lung cancer. Regarding time point: sample taken at primary tumor resection. In each case, whole RNA from tumor, nontumor lung or frozen PBMC was sequenced unsorted. The length of the CDR3 is 16 residues. The V gene's germline CDR1 is SEHNR and CDR2 FQNEAQ (reference sequence). With 6 bases clipped from V and 4 bases from J, the junction kept 12 bases outside the gene matches. General study points: Blood showed ubiquitous tumor TCRs more often at resection than at routine follow-up.

Every cDNA TCR molecule received its own unique molecular identifier. MiXCR was run by TCRdb on the 5' RACE reads, yielding one entry per CDR3 protein. This table has around 89,000 distinct CDR3 sequences, about an eighth appearing once. This clonotype has just a few counts. What it binds is unknown. The clonotype originates from a male donor with early-stage non-small cell lung cancer. The sequencing here drew on PBMCs, taken at surgery. The rearrangement links TRBV7-9 to TRBJ2-3; the match to TRBD2 covers 8 bases. The CDR3 sequence: CASSQTGGPVADTQYF. The CDR3 coding sequence is TGTGCCAGCAGTCAGACGGGGGGGCCGGTCGCAGATACGCAGTATTTT.